These 3 T cell receptor beta chains were sequenced from one sample in a study of T-cell reconstitution after alpha-beta-depleted transplantation in children (dated by TCRdb to 2016 to 2018). Receptors were amplified or captured by PCR. TCRdb names Illumina HiSeq 2500 as the instrument used. TCR libraries were prepared with molecular barcoding, using unique molecular identifiers to normalize TCRbeta repertoire quantification. TCRdb cleaned the public reads at Q25 with fastp, built clones with MiXCR and kept in-frame beta chains. Rows are unified per CDR3 protein, each entry keeping the most common DNA and genes. A total of hundreds of thousands of distinct CDR3 sequences appear in this sample, 10% to 15% of them only once. The top ten clonotypes cover about 0.79% of the sample. The sample's treatment or condition label, in plain terms: allogeneic hematopoietic cell transplantation with graft depleted of TCRalphabeta T cells and CD19 B cells.

The source material was PBMCs, sampled before TCRalphabeta/CD19-depleted stem cell transplant. These TCRs come from a girl aged 2-10 years with congenital amegakaryocytic thrombocytopenia, due to receive a stem cell transplant.

In its sample, this clonotype was seen many times. J is TRBJ2-1 and V is TRBV20-1; tentatively, D is TRBD2 (6 bases). The CDR3 spans 14 residues. Between the trimmed V and J ends, which lost 0 bases and 6 bases, there was a span of 12 bases. CDR1 is DFQATT and CDR2 is SNEGSKA in the germline V gene (reference sequence). This chain's CDR3 is CSARDGGPLNEQFF. The CDR3 DNA reads as TGCAGTGCTAGAGACGGGGGTCCCCTCAATGAGCAGTTCTTC.

This clonotype was picked up many times. This rearrangement joins TRBV9 to TRBJ2-1; 9 bases map to TRBD2. Germline CDR1 and CDR2: SGDLS and YYNGEE. This CDR3 has 13 amino acids. The V gene end was trimmed by 8 bases and the J gene end by 4 bases; junction bases not matched to a gene: 4. CDR3 residues: CASRTSEYNEQFF. CDR3 bases: TGTGCCAGTAGGACTAGCGAGTACAATGAGCAGTTCTTC.

The chain carries TRBV5-5 and TRBJ2-1; D is possibly TRBD2 (5 bases). Germline V gene data show CDR1 as SGHKS and CDR2 as YYEKEE (reference sequence). Deletions cut 5 bases from V and 2 bases from J, with 14 bases between. The CDR3 covers 15 residues. CDR3 in amino acids: CASRKGMEAYNEQFF. The CDR3 nucleotides read TGTGCCAGCAGGAAAGGCATGGAGGCCTACAATGAGCAGTTCTTC. The full variable domain, in which reference TRBV5-5 and TRBJ2-1 provide the parts outside the CDR3, is DAGVTQSPTHLIKTRGQQVTLRCSPISGHKSVSWYQQVLGQGPQFIFQYYEKEERGRGNFPDRFSARQFPNYSSELNVNALLLGDSALYLCASRKGMEAYNEQFFGPGTRLTVL.